This entry describes one T cell receptor (beta chain). This sample is part of a study of blood T cell repertoires in COVID-19. The wider study: PBMCs, B-cell-depleted T cells, or T cells provided the cDNA or gDNA that made up the material.

V lost 3 bases to trimming and J lost 13 bases; unmatched junction nucleotides: 8. Germline V gene lookup returns CDR1 LGHNA and CDR2 YNFKEQ. The CDR3 covers 14 residues. Per the authors' pipeline: Amplified reference gene primers provided the basis for estimating nucleated cell counts. Here immunoSEQ multiplex PCR was the method, and the copy in TCRdb shows in-frame clones only, minus some. V, J and clone size derive from that table, while D and trimming were established from the DNA sequence. The table shows about 73,000 clones, with approximately 77% occurring only once. Material for sequencing was peripheral blood. The chain uses TRBV4-2 and TRBJ2-1; TRBD2 matches at 11 bases. The TCR sequence derives from a man between 65 and 85 years old with COVID-19, enrolled during active disease. For the CDR3, the DNA is TGTGCCAGCAGCCACACTCTAGCGGGAGGTACACAGTTCTTC. Protein product: CASSHTLAGGTQFF.